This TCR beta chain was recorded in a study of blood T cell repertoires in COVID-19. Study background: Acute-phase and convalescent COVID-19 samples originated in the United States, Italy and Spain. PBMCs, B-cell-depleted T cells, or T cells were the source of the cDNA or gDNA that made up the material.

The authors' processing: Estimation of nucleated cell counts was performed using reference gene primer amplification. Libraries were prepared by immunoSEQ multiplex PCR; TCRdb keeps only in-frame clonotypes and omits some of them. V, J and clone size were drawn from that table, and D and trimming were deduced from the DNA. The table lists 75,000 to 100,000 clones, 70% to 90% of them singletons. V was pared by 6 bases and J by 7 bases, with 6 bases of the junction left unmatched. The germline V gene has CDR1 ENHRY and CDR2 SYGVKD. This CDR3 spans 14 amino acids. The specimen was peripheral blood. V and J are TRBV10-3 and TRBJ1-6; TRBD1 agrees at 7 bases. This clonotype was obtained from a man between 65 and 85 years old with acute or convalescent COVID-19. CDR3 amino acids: CAIRGTVKNSPLHF. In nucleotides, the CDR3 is TGTGCCATCAGGGGGACAGTGAAAAATTCACCCCTCCACTTT.